Presented here are 31 T cell receptor beta chains from one specimen sequenced in a study of cytomegalovirus exposure and HLA in healthy donors. The data were produced by immunoSEQ multiplex PCR, yet TCRdb's version contains in-frame clones alone and is incomplete. The sample yields 200,000 or so clones, 70% to 85% seen once. Material: PBMCs. These receptors were taken from a woman aged 25 to 39 in good health and CMV-seropositive.

The V gene is TRBV5-1, the J gene TRBJ2-5; 7 bases align to TRBD2. Germline V gene data show CDR1 as SGHRS and CDR2 as YFSETQ. J lost 2 bases, V lost 7 bases, and 8 bases had no gene match. This CDR3 contains 14 residues. The CDR3 coding sequence is TGCGCCAGCCGGGGGAGGGTAGAACAAGAGACCCAGTACTTC. Translated, it gives CASRGRVEQETQYF.

The V gene is TRBV11-2, the J gene TRBJ2-3; tentative D call: TRBD2 (5 bases). V was pared by 1 base and J by 0 bases, with 8 bases between. The CDR3 is made up of 15 amino acids. The V gene's germline CDR1 is SGHAT and CDR2 FQNNGV. The CDR3 nucleotides read TGTGCCAGCAGCTTAGGGGGAGCTAGCACAGATACGCAGTATTTT. Protein: CASSLGGASTDTQYF.

The rearrangement links TRBV6-6 to TRBJ2-3, with TRBD1 matching over 11 bases. J lost 6 bases, V lost 6 bases, and 8 bases had no gene match. The germline gives CDR1 MNHNY, CDR2 SVGAGI (reference sequence). There are 15 residues in the CDR3. The CDR3 loop is CASRPGQGAGDTQYF. CDR3 sequence (DNA): TGTGCCAGCAGGCCCGGACAGGGGGCAGGGGATACGCAGTATTTT.

The chain uses TRBV27 and TRBJ2-1; tentative D call: TRBD1 (8 bases). The ends were cut back, 4 bases at V and 8 bases at J, with 15 bases in the middle. This CDR3 contains 14 residues. Germline CDR1 reads MNHEY; CDR2 reads SMNVEV (reference sequence). The CDR3, as DNA: TGTGCCAGCAGTTCCGACAGGGGAGGGCATGAGCAGTTCTTC. As protein: CASSSDRGGHEQFF.

The chain couples TRBV29-1 to TRBJ1-1, with 7 bases that match TRBD1. V dropped 6 bases and J dropped 6; count of bases not matched to a gene: 13. The CDR3 extends over 14 amino acids. The germline CDR1 and CDR2 sequences are SQVTM and ANQGSEA. The CDR3 DNA reads TGCAGCGTGATGGGCTACAGGGGCTCTGCTGAAGCTTTCTTT. Translation: CSVMGYRGSAEAFF.

The chain joins TRBV6-1 to TRBJ2-7; TRBD2 matches at 11 bases. Per the germline V gene, CDR1 is MNHNS and CDR2 is SASEGT. Losses at the gene ends were 6 bases for V and 2 bases for J; bases not matched to a gene: 3. CDR3 length: 14 amino acids. In DNA, the CDR3 is TGTGCCAGCAGAGGACTAGCGGGTGCCTACGAGCAGTACTTC. It yields the protein CASRGLAGAYEQYF.

This clone was seen only a few times. V is TRBV2 and J is TRBJ1-2; D is undetermined. The CDR3 extends over 11 amino acids. V was shortened by 6 bases and J by 4 bases, with 6 bases between the two germline ends. CDR1 SNHLY and CDR2 FYNNEI come from the germline V gene. The CDR3, as DNA: TGTGCCAGCAGGGAGACCTATGGCTACACCTTC. Translating gives CASRETYGYTF.

This chain links TRBV5-1 with TRBJ1-2; maybe TRBD1 (6 bases). The V and J ends lost 4 bases and 1 base respectively, with 11 bases between them. The CDR3 runs 14 residues. Germline CDR1 is SGHRS and CDR2 is YFSETQ. As DNA, the CDR3 is TGCGCCAGCAGCCCGGACAGAAATAACTATGGCTACACCTTC. It codes for CASSPDRNNYGYTF.

The chain joins TRBV7-2 to TRBJ2-2, with 7 bases identical to TRBD2. Germline-derived CDR1 and CDR2 are SGHTA and FQGNSA. Trimming at V came to 2 bases and at J to 0 bases, leaving 0 bases not matched to a gene. The CDR3 covers 15 residues. The CDR3 DNA is TGTGCCAGCAGCTTAAGCGGGACGAACACCGGGGAGCTGTTTTTT. This encodes CASSLSGTNTGELFF.

The chain carries TRBV19 and TRBJ2-1; TRBD1 matches at 9 bases. The V gene's germline CDR1 is LNHDA and CDR2 SQIVND (reference sequence). V shed 6 bases, J shed 9 bases, and the junction held 6 bases outside the gene matches. The CDR3 consists of 13 residues. CDR3 in DNA: TGTGCCAGTAGCTGGACAGGGGAGGGTGAGCAGTTCTTC. Its translation is CASSWTGEGEQFF.

This clone was detected ten times or more. Other DNA sequences in this sample translate to the same CDR3. This chain connects TRBV7-3 to TRBJ2-7; D perhaps matches TRBD1 (5 bases). V was cut by 2 bases and J by 3 bases, with 8 bases left in between. CDR1 SGHTA and CDR2 FQGTGA come from the germline V gene. The CDR3 runs 13 residues. CDR3 bases: TGTGCCAGCAGCTTAGGCAGGGACTACGAGCAGTACTTC. Its translation: CASSLGRDYEQYF.

The chain couples TRBV6-1 to TRBJ1-4, with TRBD1 identical over 8 bases. CDR3 size: 14 residues. Trimming cost V 7 bases and J 7 bases; bases outside gene matches: 8. CDR1 and CDR2 from the germline V gene are MNHNS and SASEGT. CDR3 residues: CASNLRGLSEKLFF. Written as DNA, the CDR3 is TGTGCCAGCAATCTCAGGGGGCTTAGTGAAAAACTGTTTTTT.

This clone was detected only once. The rearrangement links TRBV2 to TRBJ1-5; 9 bases map to TRBD1. The CDR3 loop spans 13 amino acids. The germline CDR1 and CDR2 sequences are SNHLY and FYNNEI. The V segment lost 6 bases and the J segment 7 bases; nucleotides outside the gene matches: 4. DNA of the CDR3: TGTGCCAGCAGGTCGGGACAGGGCCAGCCCCAGCATTTT. Translation gives CASRSGQGQPQHF.

This clone was seen just once. The chain employs TRBV28 and TRBJ2-5, with D maybe TRBD1 (7 bases). The CDR3 has 16 amino acids. Germline loops: CDR1 MDHEN, CDR2 SYDVKM. V lost 6 bases and J 1 base, leaving 18 bases between the germline ends. The CDR3 region is CASRPRQGGVQETQYF. The CDR3 DNA reads as TGTGCCAGCAGACCTAGACAGGGCGGGGTCCAAGAGACCCAGTACTTC.

The gene calls are TRBV6-1 and TRBJ2-5; TRBD2 matches 8 bases. Germline CDR1 MNHNS, CDR2 SASEGT. CDR3 length: 14 residues. Trimming at V came to 11 bases and at J to 5 bases, leaving 13 bases not matched to a gene. CDR3 amino acids: CAYLRGTGGETQYF. The DNA for the CDR3 is TGTGCCTACCTTAGGGGGACGGGAGGGGAGACCCAGTACTTC.

The chain is built from TRBV5-1 and TRBJ1-2; tentative D call: TRBD1 (5 bases). The CDR3 is 16 residues long. CDR1 and CDR2 (germline): SGHRS, YFSETQ. V lost 0 bases, J lost 3 bases, and 15 bases lay in between. The CDR3 region is CASSLDFQGFDYGYTF. The CDR3 nucleotides read TGCGCCAGCAGCTTGGATTTTCAGGGCTTCGACTATGGCTACACCTTC.

This rearrangement joins TRBV4-1 to TRBJ2-3; no clear D gene. CDR3 length: 13 amino acids. Deletions cut 1 base from V and 3 bases from J, with 5 bases between. The germline V gene has CDR1 MGHRA and CDR2 YSYEKL. The CDR3 DNA is TGCGCCAGCAGCCAAGTCAGGACAGATACGCAGTATTTT. This translates into CASSQVRTDTQYF.

CDR3 in DNA: TGTGCCAGCTCACCGTTAGTTAGCGGGAGTGCGGGAGAGCAGTACTTC. It yields the protein CASSPLVSGSAGEQYF. V usage is TRBV18 and J usage is TRBJ2-7; 9 bases match TRBD2. Trimming cost V 3 bases and J 7 bases; bases outside gene matches: 13. CDR1 is KGHSH, CDR2 LQKENI, per germline. CDR3 size: 16 residues.

This chain connects TRBV15 to TRBJ2-1; 11 bases fit TRBD1. The ends lost 3 bases at V and 9 bases at J; junction bases unmatched: 7. There are 15 residues in the CDR3. Germline V gene lookup returns CDR1 LNHNV and CDR2 YYDKDF (reference sequence). CDR3 in DNA: TGTGCCACCAGCAGGGCTGGGACAGGGGGTATTGAGCAGTTCTTC. It specifies CATSRAGTGGIEQFF.

The chain carries TRBV5-4 and TRBJ2-1; TRBD1 agrees at 9 bases. The CDR3 runs to 14 residues. The germline V gene encodes CDR1 SGHNT and CDR2 YYREEE (reference sequence). V was clipped by 5 bases and J by 5 bases; unmatched bases: 5. This chain's CDR3 is CASSQDRGNNEQFF. The CDR3 coding sequence is TGTGCCAGCAGTCAGGACAGGGGCAACAATGAGCAGTTCTTC. Full variable domain (outside the CDR3, taken from reference TRBV5-4 and TRBJ2-1): ETGVTQSPTHLIKTRGQQVTLRCSSQSGHNTVSWYQQALGQGPQFIFQYYREEENGRGNFPPRFSGLQFPNYSSELNVNALELDDSALYLCASSQDRGNNEQFFGPGTRLTVL.

The chain uses TRBV15 and TRBJ1-2; D is unclear. The V and J ends lost 2 bases and 7 bases respectively, with 11 bases between them. The CDR3 is 13 amino acids. CDR1 is LNHNV, CDR2 YYDKDF, per germline (reference sequence). The CDR3 region is CATSRYISGGYTF. As DNA, the CDR3 is TGTGCCACCAGCAGATATATCTCGGGTGGCTACACCTTC. The whole variable domain, filled in from reference TRBV15 and TRBJ1-2, reads DAMVIQNPRYQVTQFGKPVTLSCSQTLNHNVMYWYQQKSSQAPKLLFHYYDKDFNNEADTPDNFQSRRPNTSFCFLDIRSPGLGDTAMYLCATSRYISGGYTFGSGTRLTVV.

This chain joins TRBV5-1 and TRBJ2-7; 7 bases match TRBD1. This CDR3 comprises 13 residues. CDR1 is SGHRS, CDR2 YFSETQ, per germline. J lost 5 bases, V lost 0 bases, and 2 bases had no gene match. CDR3 DNA: TGCGCCAGCAGCTTGGCGGGACAGAACGAGCAGTACTTC. Amino acid sequence: CASSLAGQNEQYF.

As DNA, the CDR3 is TGCGCCAGCAGCGGGCAGGGGGCAGAGACCCAGTACTTC. Translated, it gives CASSGQGAETQYF. The chain has TRBV5-1 and TRBJ2-5, with TRBD1 identical over 8 bases. J lost 4 bases, V lost 4 bases, and 3 bases had no gene match. In germline, CDR1 is SGHRS, CDR2 YFSETQ. The CDR3 contains 13 residues.

The J gene is TRBJ1-5, the V gene TRBV6-1, with a weak D call TRBD1 (6 bases). CDR3 size: 18 residues. The V and J ends lost 4 bases and 4 bases respectively, with 23 bases between them. Germline V gene data show CDR1 as MNHNS and CDR2 as SASEGT. Here the CDR3 reads CASSAPLGVKGTNQPQHF. CDR3 in DNA: TGTGCCAGCAGTGCCCCCCTCGGGGTTAAGGGGACAAATCAGCCCCAGCATTTT.

The V and J genes are TRBV6-1 and TRBJ2-3; D is possibly TRBD2 (5 bases). The CDR3 has 17 amino acids. Looked up from germline, CDR1 is MNHNS and CDR2 is SASEGT. V gave up 1 base and J gave up 5 bases, with 19 bases separating them. The CDR3 protein is CASSEGMARGWEDTQYF. The CDR3 nucleotides are TGTGCCAGCAGTGAAGGAATGGCGCGAGGGTGGGAAGATACGCAGTATTTT.

The chain combines TRBV27 with TRBJ2-2; D is undetermined. The CDR3 runs to 13 residues. Germline V gene sequence: CDR1 MNHEY, CDR2 SMNVEV (reference sequence). Trimming removed 4 bases at V and 4 bases at J, with 7 bases between. The CDR3 sequence is CASSSQSTGELFF. CDR3 coding DNA: TGTGCCAGCAGTTCACAATCCACCGGGGAGCTGTTTTTT.

This clone has a single count. The V call is TRBV7-9, the J call TRBJ2-7; no clear D. The CDR3 extends over 15 amino acids. CDR1 SEHNR and CDR2 FQNEAQ come from the germline V gene (reference sequence). V lost 1 base, J lost 2 bases, and 12 bases lay in between. This CDR3 is CASSLGNSQAYEQYF. The CDR3 DNA reads as TGTGCCAGCAGCTTAGGTAACAGTCAAGCCTACGAGCAGTACTTC.

The rearrangement uses TRBV6-6 and TRBJ2-7; a weak D match, TRBD2 (6 bases). V was cut by 6 bases and J by 9 bases, with 18 bases left in between. This CDR3 spans 13 amino acids. Germline V gene data show CDR1 as MNHNY and CDR2 as SVGAGI (reference sequence). CDR3 in DNA: TGTGCCAGCAGGCGGGACGGCCCAGACTCGCAGTACTTC. It encodes CASRRDGPDSQYF.

The V gene is TRBV6-1, the J gene TRBJ2-7; 9 bases align to TRBD2. The CDR3 has 19 residues. Trimming removed 1 base from V and 2 bases from J; junction bases left unmatched: 15. CDR1 and CDR2 from the germline V gene are MNHNS and SASEGT. Written as DNA, the CDR3 is TGTGCCAGCAGTGAAGGTGTAAGAGGGCGACTAGCGGATACCTACGAGCAGTACTTC. It codes for CASSEGVRGRLADTYEQYF.

The J gene is TRBJ2-7, the V gene TRBV7-2, with D tentatively TRBD2 (5 bases). This CDR3 region has 14 residues. Germline assignment: CDR1 SGHTA and CDR2 FQGNSA. Trimming took 4 bases from V and 2 from J, leaving 12 bases between them. The CDR3 loop reads CASSSRSGTYEQYF. The CDR3 DNA is TGTGCCAGCAGCTCCCGATCCGGGACCTACGAGCAGTACTTC.

V is TRBV28 and J is TRBJ1-2; tentative D call: TRBD1 (6 bases). The V end lost 5 bases, the J end lost 3 bases, and 28 bases lay between the germline ends. The CDR3 consists of 19 residues. The germline CDR1 and CDR2 sequences are MDHEN and SYDVKM. The CDR3 loop reads CASSPWGNRRGLGDYGYTF. CDR3 in DNA: TGTGCCAGCAGTCCCTGGGGTAACAGGCGGGGGCTGGGGGACTATGGCTACACCTTC.